One and the same sample provided the 20 T cell receptor beta chains below, sequenced in a study of T cell repertoires in cytomegalovirus infection. TCRdb used MiXCR to reprocess the reads, holding one entry per CDR3 protein. The data contain hundreds of thousands of distinct CDR3 sequences, around a third of them singletons. No cognate antigen is known for these TCRs. Sequenced material: cultured PBMCs, taken from culture after CMV antigen stimulation. These receptors all come from a human donor in good health (CMV status not recorded). Some clones in this sample may be carry-over from other donors' samples.

The genes are TRBV11-2 and TRBJ1-3; D call uncertain. The CDR3 totals 15 residues. The V and J ends lost 2 bases and 0 bases respectively, with 8 bases between them. CDR1 and CDR2 (germline): SGHAT, FQNNGV. The CDR3 loop reads CASSLSWDSGNTIYF. CDR3 sequence (DNA): TGTGCCAGCAGCTTAAGTTGGGACTCTGGAAACACCATATATTTT.

The CDR3 loop reads CASSLGDRTYQETQYF. In nucleotides, the CDR3 is TGCGCCAGCAGCTTGGGGGACAGAACTTACCAAGAGACCCAGTACTTC. This sequence joins TRBV5-1 and TRBJ2-5; 7 nucleotides align to TRBD1. This CDR3 has 16 residues. Germline V gives CDR1 SGHRS, CDR2 YFSETQ. Trimming removed 0 bases from V and 0 bases from J; junction bases left unmatched: 5. Together with reference TRBV5-1 and TRBJ2-5, the CDR3 gives the full variable domain: KAGVTQTPRYLIKTRGQQVTLSCSPISGHRSVSWYQQTPGQGLQFLFEYFSETQRNKGNFPGRFSGRQFSNSRSEMNVSTLELGDSALYLCASSLGDRTYQETQYFGPGTRLLVL.

The V gene is TRBV28, the J gene TRBJ2-2; 10 nucleotides match TRBD2. Per germline, CDR1 MDHEN and CDR2 SYDVKM. There are 15 residues in the CDR3. J was trimmed by 5 bases and V by 3 bases; bases with no gene match: 3. This CDR3 is CASSFILAGTGELFF. DNA of the CDR3: TGTGCCAGCAGTTTTATACTAGCGGGGACCGGGGAGCTGTTTTTT.

This chain links TRBV12-3 or TRBV12-4 with TRBJ2-3; no firm D call. The CDR3 contains 18 residues. Trimming took off 6 bases at V and 5 bases at J, with 27 bases between the two ends. This CDR3 is CASSSSGEVRWSGDTQYF. Written as DNA, the CDR3 is TGTGCCAGCAGCTCCTCGGGTGAGGTCCGCTGGTCGGGAGATACGCAGTATTTT.

The chain has TRBV30 and TRBJ2-3; D may be TRBD2 (7 bases). CDR3 size: 15 residues. In germline, CDR1 is GTSNPN, CDR2 SVGIG (reference sequence). V lost 5 bases to trimming and J lost 0 bases, with 15 bases between them. Here the CDR3 DNA reads TGTGCCTGGGCCGCGCGGGGGCCTAGCACAGATACGCAGTATTTT. Residues: CAWAARGPSTDTQYF. Combining the CDR3 with reference TRBV30 and TRBJ2-3 gives the whole variable domain SQTIHQWPATLVQPVGSPLSLECTVEGTSNPNLYWYRQAAGRGLQLLFYSVGIGQISSEVPQNLSASRPQDRQFILSSKKLLLSDSGFYLCAWAARGPSTDTQYFGPGTRLTVL.

This clonotype was picked up a small number of times. The V gene is TRBV7-9, the J gene TRBJ2-1; D might be TRBD2 (6 bases). The CDR3 has 14 residues. Trimming shortened V by 4 bases and J by 7 bases, and 14 bases separated the two germline ends. The V gene's germline CDR1 is SEHNR and CDR2 FQNEAQ (reference sequence). DNA for the CDR3: TGTGCCAGCAGCTGGGGGGTGGGTTCTAATGAGCAGTTCTTC. Protein product: CASSWGVGSNEQFF.

The rearrangement links TRBV10-3 to TRBJ2-1; TRBD2 matches 13 bases. Germline V lookup: CDR1 ENHRY, CDR2 SYGVKD. The CDR3 has 15 amino acids. The ends lost 6 bases at V and 7 bases at J; junction bases unmatched: 6. The CDR3 reads CAISPGTSGTNEQFF. In DNA form, the CDR3 reads TGTGCCATCAGCCCCGGGACTAGCGGGACAAATGAGCAGTTCTTC.

Only a few counts were recorded for this clonotype. The V gene is TRBV4-3, the J gene TRBJ1-1, with D maybe TRBD1 (5 bases). Germline CDR1 and CDR2: LGHNA and YSLEER. This CDR3 comprises 13 residues. Trimming removed 0 bases at V and 10 bases at J, with 12 bases between. In nucleotides, the CDR3 is TGCGCCAGCAGCCAAGATGGGGGGGAATTAGCTTTCTTT. Amino acids: CASSQDGGELAFF.

This clonotype has more than one count but fewer than ten. The chain links TRBV12-3 or TRBV12-4 to TRBJ1-3; 10 bases line up with TRBD1. V shed 5 bases, J shed 3 bases, and the junction held 4 bases outside the gene matches. The CDR3 totals 15 residues. This chain's CDR3 is CASSDRGLNGNTIYF. DNA of the CDR3: TGTGCCAGCAGTGACAGGGGGCTTAATGGAAACACCATATATTTT.

The chain uses TRBV6-5 and TRBJ2-3; D could derive from TRBD1 or TRBD2 (5 bases each). Germline-derived CDR1 and CDR2 are MNHEY and SVGAGI. This CDR3 is 17 amino acids long. V lost 0 bases, J lost 4 bases, and 17 bases lay in between. The CDR3 protein is CASSYSIIGLGADTQYF. CDR3 DNA sequence: TGTGCCAGCAGTTACTCGATTATAGGGTTGGGGGCAGATACGCAGTATTTT.

This chain joins TRBV7-8 and TRBJ2-1; D is possibly TRBD2 (5 bases). The CDR3 runs 12 residues. The germline CDR1 and CDR2 sequences are SGHVS and FQNEAQ. V lost 6 bases and J 8 bases, leaving 11 bases between the germline ends. The chain's CDR3 is CASSVWRDEQFF. For the CDR3, the DNA is TGTGCCAGCAGTGTGTGGCGGGATGAGCAGTTCTTC.

The chain joins TRBV2 to TRBJ2-3; tentatively, D is TRBD2 (6 bases). The CDR3 totals 14 residues. The V gene's germline CDR1 is SNHLY and CDR2 FYNNEI. V was clipped by 11 bases and J by 4 bases, with 19 bases between them. CDR3 residues: CAFTGTVGPDTQYF. CDR3 DNA sequence: TGTGCCTTCACCGGGACTGTGGGACCAGATACGCAGTATTTT.

This clonotype was seen a few times. The rearrangement joins TRBV6-5 to TRBJ1-4, with TRBD1 matching 8 bases. CDR1 and CDR2 from the germline V gene are MNHEY and SVGAGI. With 5 bases clipped from V and 8 bases from J, the junction kept 7 bases outside the gene matches. This CDR3 is 14 amino acids long. The CDR3 protein is CASSPRTGKEKLFF. The CDR3 DNA reads as TGTGCCAGCAGTCCCCGGACAGGGAAGGAAAAACTGTTTTTT.

The V call is TRBV7-9, the J call TRBJ1-1, with D unresolved. V was clipped by 11 bases and J by 7 bases, with 17 bases between them. The germline CDR1 and CDR2 sequences are SEHNR and FQNEAQ (reference sequence). There are 12 residues in the CDR3. DNA for the CDR3: TGTGCCTCGTCGGCGCAGAATATTGAAGCTTTCTTT. It codes for CASSAQNIEAFF.

V usage is TRBV4-2 and J usage is TRBJ1-6; D is ambiguous. Germline CDR1 and CDR2: LGHNA and YNFKEQ. Trimming stripped 1 base from V and 0 bases from J, with 10 bases between. This CDR3 region has 17 residues. CDR3 bases: TGTGCCAGCAGCCAAGTCGACGGACTCTCCTATAATTCACCCCTCCACTTT. Protein sequence: CASSQVDGLSYNSPLHF.

V and J are TRBV5-4 and TRBJ1-2; tentative D call: TRBD1 (6 bases). Trimming took 3 bases from V and 2 from J, leaving 14 bases between them. CDR3 size: 15 residues. The germline V gene has CDR1 SGHNT and CDR2 YYREEE (reference sequence). The CDR3 reads CASSSTAGQNYGYTF. The CDR3 nucleotides read TGTGCCAGCAGCTCGACCGCTGGACAGAACTATGGCTACACCTTC.

In the case of this clonotype: This likely comes from a read error, as the CDR3 has no conserved phenylalanine or tryptophan at its end. The V call is TRBV7-2, the J call TRBJ2-3; D is undetermined. Germline assignment: CDR1 SGHTA and CDR2 FQGNSA. The CDR3 loop spans 12 amino acids. Trimming took 5 bases from V and 4 from J, leaving 7 bases between them. DNA for the CDR3: TGTGCCAGCAGCCTGATGTCAGATACGCAGTATTCT. It specifies CASSLMSDTQYS.

Many counts were recorded for this clonotype. The chain is built from TRBV7-2 and TRBJ2-1, with 7 bases lining up with TRBD2. The J segment lost 9 bases and the V segment lost 3 bases, leaving 8 bases of the junction unmatched. From germline, CDR1 is SGHTA and CDR2 FQGNSA. CDR3 length: 14 residues. For the CDR3, the DNA is TGTGCCAGCAGCTTGGGAGGGGTTTGGGGTGAGCAGTTCTTC. Its protein product is CASSLGGVWGEQFF.

This clonotype was recorded once. A much larger clone differs by one base, so this may be a read error. A read error is likely, as this CDR3 ends without the conserved phenylalanine or tryptophan. V is TRBV7-2 and J is TRBJ1-5, with D hard to call. V was trimmed by 1 base and J by 4 bases, leaving 8 bases between them. CDR1 and CDR2 (germline): SGHTA, FQGNSA. This CDR3 has 14 amino acids. The CDR3 protein is CASSLGPVNQPQHL. The CDR3 DNA reads as TGTGCCAGCAGCTTAGGGCCCGTTAATCAGCCCCAGCATTTA.

This clonotype was counted only a few times. The rearrangement links TRBV6-6 to TRBJ1-2; the D gene is possibly TRBD1 (5 bases). CDR1 is MNHNY, CDR2 SVGAGI, per germline (reference sequence). The CDR3 totals 15 residues. Trimming took off 5 bases at V and 0 bases at J, with 13 bases between the two ends. The CDR3 bases are TGTGCCAGCAGTGAGAAGACACAGGCTAACTATGGCTACACCTTC. This translates into CASSEKTQANYGYTF.